This section outlines one T cell receptor (beta chain) sequence together with its context. Its antigen remains unidentified. The data originate from a study of Graves' ophthalmopathy and Graves' hyperthyroidism. The TCR beta CDR3 regions underwent amplification from RNA transcripts. Second-round multiplex PCR came after first-round RT-PCR with HTBI primers. TCRdb re-called the multiplex PCR reads through MiXCR, storing one row per CDR3 protein. The table has around 520,000 distinct CDR3 sequences, roughly 39% seen once. From germline, CDR1 is SGHTA and CDR2 FQGNSA. The CDR3 loop spans 15 amino acids. Trimming shortened V by 1 base and J by 7 bases, and 16 bases separated the two germline ends. Newly diagnosed, the hyperthyroidism patients had under 2 months' duration and were aged 18 to 65. Ineligible for inclusion were patients with other autoimmune diseases, uncontrolled infections, pregnancy or lactation. Reliance was placed on clinical symptoms, serum thyroxine, TRAb, thyroid ultrasound and orbital computed tomography for diagnosis.

General study findings and limits: The model forecast ophthalmopathy progression, reaching 60% to 71% sensitivity and 72% to 80% specificity.

Sequencing input: peripheral blood or thyroid tissue (not recorded which). This TCR was sampled from an adult man with Graves' hyperthyroidism. The V call is TRBV7-2, the J call TRBJ2-5, with D possibly called TRBD1 or TRBD2 (5 bases each). The CDR3 reads CASSLDSQARGTQYF. CDR3 nucleotide sequence: TGTGCCAGCAGCTTAGATTCCCAGGCGAGGGGGACCCAGTACTTC.